This is a list of T cell receptor beta chains from one sample in a study of technical replicates of blood from several donors. Using immunoSEQ multiplex PCR, the repertoire was profiled, and TCRdb retains in-frame clones only, with some absent. Of under 80,000 clones listed, around nine tenths are singletons. Sample: PBMCs. The receptors here all came from a human donor in good health. Some clones in this sample may be carry-over from other donors' samples. Both conserved end residues are part of each CDR3. D genes are given only for firm matches. Where a row states a size, it is once, few, many or the class of an expanded clone; other rows omit it.

CASSSNPGTNGNTIYF TGTGCCAGCAGCTCCAATCCCGGGACAAATGGAAACACCATATATTTT TRBJ1-3 NA TRBV9 NA
CASSPAGNTYNEQFF TGCGCCAGCAGCCCAGCGGGGAACACCTACAATGAGCAGTTCTTC TRBJ2-1 TRBD2 TRBV5-1 NA
CASSTQGARQPQHF TGTGCCAGCAGCACCCAGGGGGCGAGGCAGCCCCAGCATTTT TRBJ1-5 TRBD1 TRBV7-9 NA
CASSLREGGQETQYF TGCGCCAGCAGCCTTCGTGAGGGGGGGCAAGAGACCCAGTACTTC TRBJ2-5 NA TRBV4-3 NA
CAISDHHVGSGSYEQYF TGTGCCATCAGTGACCACCACGTGGGTAGCGGCTCCTACGAGCAGTACTTC TRBJ2-7 NA TRBV10-3 NA
CASSYLSGNYEQYF TGTGCCAGCAGTTACTTAAGCGGTAACTACGAGCAGTACTTC TRBJ2-7 NA TRBV6-5 once
CASSPRDSGYEQYF TGTGCCAGCAGCCCGCGGGACAGTGGTTACGAGCAGTACTTC TRBJ2-7 NA TRBV7-6 NA
CASSYSRGRLGGTQYF TGTGCCAGCAGTTACTCGAGAGGGCGGTTGGGGGGTACGCAGTATTTT TRBJ2-3 NA TRBV6-5 NA
CASSRTDSNYGYTF TGTGCCAGCAGTAGGACAGACTCTAACTATGGCTACACCTTC TRBJ1-2 NA TRBV2 once
CASSEGQGAYNEQFF TGTGCCAGCAGTGAAGGGCAGGGGGCTTACAATGAGCAGTTCTTC TRBJ2-1 TRBD1 TRBV6-1 NA
CASSGQTVNTEAFF TGTGCCAGCAGCGGACAGACAGTGAACACTGAAGCTTTCTTT TRBJ1-1 NA TRBV5-8 many
CASSLNSNQPQHF TGTGCCAGTAGTCTTAATAGCAATCAGCCCCAGCATTTT TRBJ1-5 NA TRBV19 NA
CASHAGRGLNYGYTF TGCGCCAGCCATGCGGGCAGGGGGCTTAACTATGGCTACACCTTC TRBJ1-2 TRBD1 TRBV4-1 NA
CARSTDGGPGDTQYF TGTGCCAGAAGCACAGACGGGGGGCCCGGAGATACGCAGTATTTT TRBJ2-3 NA TRBV5-3 medium-sized
CASSEPIQGPGELFF TGTGCCAGCAGTGAACCGATACAGGGGCCCGGGGAGCTGTTTTTT TRBJ2-2 TRBD1 TRBV2 once
CASSVGTGQETQYF TGTGCCAGCAGCGTCGGGACTGGCCAAGAGACCCAGTACTTC TRBJ2-5 NA TRBV9 NA
CASSLAGNRVGGYTF TGTGCCAGCAGCTTGGCCGGGAACAGGGTGGGAGGCTACACCTTC TRBJ1-2 NA TRBV5-4 NA
CASSAGIGNDYGYTF TGTGCCAGCAGTGCAGGGATAGGAAATGACTATGGCTACACCTTC TRBJ1-2 NA TRBV6-1 NA
CASSYSGQGVPEAFF TGTGCCAGCAGTTACTCGGGACAGGGGGTTCCTGAAGCTTTCTTT TRBJ1-1 TRBD1 TRBV6-7 NA
CASRRITGQNSPLHF TGTGCCAGCAGGAGGATTACAGGGCAGAATTCACCCCTCCACTTT TRBJ1-6 NA TRBV6-6 NA
CASSPWGGRMNTEAFF TGTGCCAGCTCACCATGGGGGGGGCGGATGAACACTGAAGCTTTCTTT TRBJ1-1 NA TRBV18 NA
CASSQTGQGGYEQYF TGCGCCAGCAGCCAAACTGGACAGGGGGGCTACGAGCAGTACTTC TRBJ2-7 TRBD1 TRBV4-1 NA
CASSQAPALGGVGELFF TGCGCCAGCAGCCAAGCCCCCGCGTTGGGAGGGGTCGGGGAGCTGTTTTTT TRBJ2-2 TRBD2 TRBV4-1 NA
CASSYRHAYEQYF TGTGCCAGCAGTTACAGACATGCCTACGAGCAGTACTTC TRBJ2-7 NA TRBV6-5 NA
CASSYSRGRSAGEQYF TGTGCCAGCAGTTACTCCCGCGGGAGGTCCGCGGGGGAGCAGTACTTC TRBJ2-7 TRBD2 TRBV6-5 NA
CAISESRGGGVYTEAFF TGTGCCATCAGTGAGTCCAGAGGTGGAGGGGTGTACACTGAAGCTTTCTTT TRBJ1-1 NA TRBV10-3 NA
CASSYGGQGYNEQFF TGTGCCAGCAGTTACGGGGGACAGGGTTACAATGAGCAGTTCTTC TRBJ2-1 TRBD1 TRBV6-6 once
CASSLTGVPSGRDAEQFF TGTGCCAGCAGCTTAACCGGCGTGCCTAGCGGGAGGGATGCTGAGCAGTTCTTC TRBJ2-1 TRBD2 TRBV7-3 NA
CASSLRLQSYGYTF TGTGCCAGCAGCTTACGGTTACAGTCGTATGGCTACACCTTC TRBJ1-2 NA TRBV7-8 NA
CASSSREGRLHNEQFF TGTGCCAGCAGCTCCAGGGAGGGTAGGCTGCACAATGAGCAGTTCTTC TRBJ2-1 TRBD2 TRBV7-2 NA
CASSQGRYEQYF TGTGCCAGCTCACAAGGCAGGTACGAGCAGTACTTC TRBJ2-7 NA TRBV18 NA
CASSENPTGGKEAFF TGTGCCAGCAGTGAAAACCCGACAGGGGGCAAAGAAGCTTTCTTT TRBJ1-1 TRBD1 TRBV6-1 NA
CASSFNREQPQHF TGTGCCAGTAGTTTCAACAGGGAACAGCCCCAGCATTTT TRBJ1-5 NA TRBV19 few
CASSEASTDTQYF TGTGCCAGCAGCGAAGCGAGCACAGATACGCAGTATTTT TRBJ2-3 NA TRBV9 NA
CASSFRDRGPNYGYTF TGTGCCAGCAGCTTCCGGGACAGGGGGCCAAACTATGGCTACACCTTC TRBJ1-2 NA TRBV12-1 NA
CASSPSPAGGPDTQYF TGTGCCAGCAGCCCCTCTCCAGCGGGGGGGCCCGATACGCAGTATTTT TRBJ2-3 TRBD2 TRBV4-2 NA
CASSLGRARETQYF TGCGCCAGCAGCTTGGGCAGGGCTCGTGAGACCCAGTACTTC TRBJ2-5 NA TRBV5-1 NA
CASRRGTGAYEQYF TGCGCCAGCAGGCGGGGGACAGGGGCCTACGAGCAGTACTTC TRBJ2-7 TRBD1 TRBV5-1 NA
CASSFKTGYRGYTF TGTGCCAGCAGTTTTAAGACAGGTTATCGTGGCTACACCTTC TRBJ1-2 NA TRBV5-6 NA
CASSSSGGYNEQFF TGCGCCAGCAGCTCTAGCGGGGGGTACAATGAGCAGTTCTTC TRBJ2-1 TRBD2 TRBV5-1 medium-sized
CASSLTGYEQYF TGCGCCAGCAGCCTGACAGGATACGAGCAGTACTTC TRBJ2-7 NA TRBV5-1 NA
CASSQGQGAGGANVLTF TGTGCCAGCAGCCAAGGACAGGGGGCGGGTGGGGCCAACGTCCTGACTTTC TRBJ2-6 TRBD1 TRBV7-8 NA
CASSAGQGSDEQYF TGTGCCAGCAGCGCTGGACAGGGCTCGGACGAGCAGTACTTC TRBJ2-7 TRBD1 TRBV4-2 NA
CASSSQQGGSTEAFF TGTGCCAGCAGTTCGCAACAGGGGGGGAGCACTGAAGCTTTCTTT TRBJ1-1 TRBD1 TRBV6-5 NA
CASSLAPLAGLIEQFF TGCGCCAGCAGCTTGGCGCCGCTCGCGGGCCTAATCGAGCAGTTCTTC TRBJ2-1 NA TRBV5-1 NA
CASSRRTEAFF TGTGCCAGTAGTCGGAGAACTGAAGCTTTCTTT TRBJ1-1 NA TRBV19 NA
CASSGNSGGPTDTQYF TGCGCCAGCAGCGGAAATAGCGGGGGGCCGACAGATACGCAGTATTTT TRBJ2-3 TRBD2 TRBV5-1 NA
CASSIGGGYGYTF TGTGCCAGTAGTATAGGAGGGGGCTATGGCTACACCTTC TRBJ1-2 NA TRBV19 NA